Listed below are T cell receptor beta chains from one sample, sequenced in a study of cytomegalovirus exposure and HLA in healthy donors. This table comes from immunoSEQ multiplex PCR, and its TCRdb copy is limited to in-frame clones, with some not included. The table lists some 150,000 clones, 82% of them singletons. Specimen: PBMCs. The receptors were sampled from a male donor in good health and CMV-seronegative. Both conserved end residues are part of each CDR3. A D gene is named only where the DNA matches it firmly. Clone size is given for some rows only: seen once, a few or many times, or a class if the clone is expanded.

V	J	D	size	DNA	CDR3
TRBV7-9	TRBJ2-1	TRBD2	few	TGTGCCAGCAGCTTAGGGCTAGCGGGGGGGAATGAGCAGTTCTTC	CASSLGLAGGNEQFF
TRBV14	TRBJ2-1	TRBD1	.	TGTGCCAGCAGGCAAAACAGGGGAGAGAGCAATGAGCAGTTCTTC	CASRQNRGESNEQFF
TRBV21-1	TRBJ1-4	.	once	TGTGCCAGCCCCCCCAGGGCGGAAAAACTGTTTTTT	CASPPRAEKLFF
TRBV5-1	TRBJ2-5	.	once	TGCGCCAGCAGCTTTCCGTACGAGACAGCCGAAGAGACCCAGTACTTC	CASSFPYETAEETQYF
TRBV11-3	TRBJ2-3	TRBD2	once	TGTGCCAGCAGCTTTAGTTTGGCGGGAGAAGATACGCAGTATTTT	CASSFSLAGEDTQYF
TRBV5-5	TRBJ2-5	.	.	TGTGCCAGCAGCATGACAGTGGAGAAAGAGACCCAGTACTTC	CASSMTVEKETQYF
TRBV27	TRBJ2-1	TRBD1	.	TGTGCCAGCAGTTGGGACAGGGCTTACAATGAGCAGTTCTTC	CASSWDRAYNEQFF
TRBV7-9	TRBJ2-7	.	.	TGTGCCAGCAGCCACGCCGGCCAACTTAGTAGGGGCGAGCAGTACTTC	CASSHAGQLSRGEQYF
TRBV7-8	TRBJ1-5	TRBD1	.	TGTGCCAGCAGCAGAGGGACAGGGTTACAGCCCCAGCATTTT	CASSRGTGLQPQHF
TRBV6-5	TRBJ2-7	TRBD2	few	TGTGCCAGCAGTTACGGCGGGAGGGCCAGCTACGAGCAGTACTTC	CASSYGGRASYEQYF
TRBV13	TRBJ2-2	TRBD1	.	TGTGCCAGCAGCTCCATTACGCAGGGGGACCACACCGGGGAGCTGTTTTTT	CASSSITQGDHTGELFF
TRBV5-1	TRBJ2-3	.	.	TGCGCCAGCAGCTTTACTCGGACAGCCACAGATACGCAGTATTTT	CASSFTRTATDTQYF
TRBV20-1	TRBJ1-1	.	.	TGCAGTACTCATGAAGCTTTCTTT	CSTHEAFF